This T cell receptor beta chain originates from a study of human T cells and chemical hapten exposure. Study background: The use of 2% DPC on around 2 cm by around 2 cm of upper inner arm skin constituted sensitization. The study, taken as a whole, reports: The number of TCRs over 1 in 1000 frequency stayed unchanged after DPC.

As the library was built, unique molecular identifiers were attached to individual cDNA molecules. MiXCR, applied by TCRdb to the RACE reads, yields one record per CDR3 protein. The table has 95,000 to 150,000 distinct CDR3 sequences, roughly an eighth seen once. Time point noted: patch test 1, 2 weeks after DPC sensitization. The treatment here: therapeutic diphenylcyclopropenone sensitization with weekly scalp DPC. Concerning this clonotype itself: Its antigen is undetermined.

The CDR3 is made up of 13 amino acids. The V gene's germline CDR1 is MDHEN and CDR2 SYDVKM. Trimming removed 6 bases from V and 4 bases from J; junction bases left unmatched: 4. The V and J genes are TRBV28 and TRBJ2-7; 9 bases fit TRBD1. The sequence came from a man aged 18 to 30 with alopecia areata. Some clones in this sample may be carry-over from other donors' samples. This material consisted of whole blood, taken in connection with sensitization to the hapten diphenylcyclopropenone (DPC). CDR3 protein: CASRDRGGYEQYF. CDR3 bases: TGTGCCAGCAGAGACAGGGGGGGATACGAGCAGTACTTC.